The 25 T cell receptor beta chains reported below all come from one sample, sequenced in a study of T cell responses to AZD1222 COVID-19 vaccine. Assay used: immunoSEQ multiplex PCR; TCRdb lists only in-frame clones, some missing. This repertoire shows 92,000 or so clones, 75% to 90% found once; its top ten account for 5% to 6.5%. Sequencing was performed on peripheral blood, taken 28 days after the second AZD1222 dose. All receptors come from an adult who received the AZD1222 COVID-19 vaccine.

The CDR3 spells CAWSVFAGISTNEKLFF. CDR3 sequence (DNA): TGTGCCTGGAGTGTCTTTGCAGGGATTTCGACTAATGAAAAACTGTTTTTT. The V gene is TRBV30, the J gene TRBJ1-4; the D gene is possibly TRBD1 (5 bases). CDR3 length: 17 residues. Germline lookup yields CDR1 GTSNPN and CDR2 SVGIG (reference sequence). V was cut by 0 bases and J by 2 bases, with 16 bases left in between.

This clone was counted between two and nine times. V is TRBV7-2 and J is TRBJ1-6, with 7 bases identical to TRBD1. The ends lost 5 bases at V and 5 bases at J; junction bases unmatched: 6. CDR3 length: 15 residues. The V gene's germline CDR1 is SGHTA and CDR2 FQGNSA. The CDR3 region has the DNA TGTGCCAGCAGCCCTTCTGGGACAGATAATTCACCCCTCCACTTT. Translation gives CASSPSGTDNSPLHF.

The V call is TRBV28, the J call TRBJ1-3; a possible D gene is TRBD1 (5 bases). CDR3 size: 13 residues. Looked up from germline, CDR1 is MDHEN and CDR2 is SYDVKM. Between the trimmed V and J ends, which lost 8 bases and 8 bases, there was a span of 16 bases. CDR3 nucleotide sequence: TGTGCCAGCCGTTCCCGGGGACGGGACACCATATATTTT. Translation gives CASRSRGRDTIYF.

The chain has TRBV18 and TRBJ2-5; 8 positions match TRBD2. Germline values: CDR1 KGHSH, CDR2 LQKENI. This CDR3 is 14 amino acids long. V lost 4 bases to trimming and J lost 2 bases; unmatched junction nucleotides: 3. This CDR3 reads CASSLGLAQETQYF. The CDR3, as DNA: TGTGCCAGCTCACTTGGACTAGCTCAAGAGACCCAGTACTTC.

This chain joins TRBV4-2 and TRBJ1-1; no definite D call. V lost 4 bases, J lost 6 bases, and 9 bases lay in between. Germline CDR1 is LGHNA and CDR2 is YNFKEQ. The length of the CDR3 is 12 residues. CDR3 in amino acids: CASSRGPAEAFF. The DNA of the CDR3 is TGTGCCAGCAGCCGAGGTCCGGCTGAAGCTTTCTTT.

This clone was seen just once. The V call is TRBV6-5, the J call TRBJ1-4; D gene unclear. CDR1 and CDR2 from the germline V gene are MNHEY and SVGAGI. The CDR3 contains 16 residues. Trimming left V 0 bases short and J 4 bases short, with 12 bases between. The CDR3 is CASSYSRGRSNEKLFF. Here the CDR3 DNA reads TGTGCCAGCAGTTACTCCCGAGGGCGGAGTAATGAAAAACTGTTTTTT.

The table lists this clone with a count of one. Other DNA variants within this sample encode the same CDR3. This chain joins TRBV30 and TRBJ1-1; D ambiguous. This CDR3 is built from 13 residues. CDR1 is GTSNPN and CDR2 is SVGIG in the germline V gene (reference sequence). Trimming left V 0 bases short and J 3 bases short, with 8 bases between. The CDR3 DNA is TGTGCCTGGAGTGTACAAAGAGACACTGAAGCTTTCTTT. Translation: CAWSVQRDTEAFF.

The chain has TRBV12-3 or TRBV12-4 and TRBJ1-5, with D hard to call. The length of the CDR3 is 13 residues. The V gene lost 6 bases and the J gene lost 4 bases, with 10 bases spanning the gap. In nucleotides, the CDR3 is TGTGCCAGCAGCCAATTGGTAAATCAGCCCCAGCATTTT. Its translation is CASSQLVNQPQHF.

The chain joins TRBV7-9 to TRBJ1-4; D gene uncertain. The V end was cut by 4 bases, the J end by 4 bases, with 10 bases between. CDR1 and CDR2 from the germline V gene are SEHNR and FQNEAQ (reference sequence). The length of the CDR3 is 14 residues. CDR3 loop: CASSWTDNNEKLFF. DNA for the CDR3: TGTGCCAGCAGCTGGACGGATAATAATGAAAAACTGTTTTTT.

This chain links TRBV7-8 with TRBJ1-1, with 7 nucleotides matching TRBD1. The length of the CDR3 is 16 residues. The germline gives CDR1 SGHVS, CDR2 FQNEAQ. Trimming took 1 base from V and 3 from J; bases not matched to a gene: 8. CDR3 protein: CASSLEAGGGYTEAFF. The CDR3 bases are TGTGCCAGCAGCTTAGAGGCAGGGGGAGGCTACACTGAAGCTTTCTTT.

The chain recombines TRBV7-3 with TRBJ2-3; tentative D call: TRBD1 (5 bases). CDR1 and CDR2 from the germline V gene are SGHTA and FQGTGA. The CDR3 loop spans 13 amino acids. The V and J ends lost 5 bases and 3 bases respectively, with 9 bases between them. DNA for the CDR3: TGTGCCAGCAGCCAAGGACATACAGATACGCAGTATTTT. This sequence encodes CASSQGHTDTQYF.

The chain has TRBV11-2 and TRBJ1-4, with TRBD1 as a possible D gene (6 bases). V was cut by 4 bases and J by 17 bases, with 14 bases left in between. CDR1 is SGHAT and CDR2 is FQNNGV in the germline V gene. CDR3 length equals 11 residues. The CDR3 DNA reads TGTGCCAGCAGCTCTTCGACAGGAAACTTTTTT. Translated, it gives CASSSSTGNFF.

J is TRBJ1-1 and V is TRBV11-2; no definite D call. The germline CDR1 and CDR2 sequences are SGHAT and FQNNGV. The CDR3 runs to 16 residues. The V end lost 1 base, the J end lost 0 bases, and 12 bases lay between the germline ends. CDR3 in DNA: TGTGCCAGCAGCTTAGTTGGCAGCTCCATGAACACTGAAGCTTTCTTT. Its translation is CASSLVGSSMNTEAFF.

This clone has just a few counts. This chain joins TRBV29-1 and TRBJ2-5; 10 bases are a match to TRBD2. CDR3 size: 13 residues. V was pared by 4 bases and J by 3 bases, with 2 bases of the junction left unmatched. CDR1 SQVTM and CDR2 ANQGSEA come from the germline V gene. CDR3 in DNA: TGCAGCGTTGGAGGGACTAGCGAAGAGACCCAGTACTTC. This translates into CSVGGTSEETQYF.

The chain has TRBV5-6 and TRBJ1-6; D is uncertain. Deletions cut 0 bases from V and 16 bases from J, with 14 bases between. Germline loops: CDR1 SGHDT, CDR2 YYEEEE. The CDR3 has 13 amino acids. As DNA, the CDR3 is TGTGCCAGCAGCTTGGCCCGCTCGAGAAGTCTCCACTTT. Protein: CASSLARSRSLHF. Filled out from reference TRBV5-6 and TRBJ1-6, the complete variable domain reads DAGVTQSPTHLIKTRGQQVTLRCSPKSGHDTVSWYQQALGQGPQFIFQYYEEEERQRGNFPDRFSGHQFPNYSSELNVNALLLGDSALYLCASSLARSRSLHFGNGTRLTVT.

The V call is TRBV5-1, the J call TRBJ1-4, with D hard to call. The length of the CDR3 is 15 residues. Trimming pared 5 bases from V and 0 bases from J, leaving 11 bases between. Germline V gene sequence: CDR1 SGHRS, CDR2 YFSETQ. CDR3 DNA: TGCGCCAGCAGTTGGAGCACCACAACTAATGAAAAACTGTTTTTT. Encoded protein: CASSWSTTTNEKLFF.

This rearrangement joins TRBV20-1 to TRBJ2-1, with D perhaps matching TRBD2 (5 bases). Germline CDR1 DFQATT, CDR2 SNEGSKA (reference sequence). Trimming took off 3 bases at V and 1 base at J, with 19 bases between the two ends. CDR3 length: 17 amino acids. CDR3 coding DNA: TGCAGTGCTAGTCCCGGTATAGCGTGGGGATCCTACAATGAGCAGTTCTTC. It translates to CSASPGIAWGSYNEQFF.

The CDR3 region is CASSLGRNTEAFF. CDR3 sequence (DNA): TGTGCCAGCAGCTTGGGCAGGAACACTGAAGCTTTCTTT. The chain uses TRBV5-5 and TRBJ1-1; D remains ambiguous. From germline, CDR1 is SGHKS and CDR2 YYEKEE (reference sequence). This CDR3 contains 13 residues. Trimming removed 0 bases from V and 1 base from J, with 4 bases in between.

Of note for this clone: The junction departs from germline at one end; a sequencing error may be responsible. CDR3 region: CSGELQGNYGYTF. The CDR3 bases are TGCAGCGGTGAACTGCAGGGTAACTATGGCTACACCTTC. This rearrangement joins TRBV29-1 to TRBJ1-2; TRBD1 is a possible D gene (5 bases). CDR3 length equals 13 residues. From germline, CDR1 is SQVTM and CDR2 ANQGSEA.

The rearrangement links TRBV27 to TRBJ1-1, with D perhaps TRBD1 (5 bases). The CDR3 loop spans 14 amino acids. V lost 6 bases to trimming and J lost 0 bases, with 11 bases between them. CDR1 and CDR2 (germline): MNHEY, SMNVEV (reference sequence). The CDR3 region has the DNA TGTGCCAGCAGACCAGGGTTTCTGAACACTGAAGCTTTCTTT. Translation: CASRPGFLNTEAFF.

The genes are TRBV6-5 and TRBJ1-1, with D perhaps matching TRBD1 (5 bases). The CDR3 spans 13 residues. Deletions cut 2 bases from V and 11 bases from J, with 15 bases between. Germline V gene sequence: CDR1 MNHEY, CDR2 SVGAGI. CDR3 sequence: CASSYVGIQGAFF. In DNA form, the CDR3 reads TGTGCCAGCAGTTACGTGGGAATTCAGGGCGCTTTCTTT.

This chain links TRBV28 with TRBJ1-3; D ambiguous. Trimming removed 2 bases at V and 0 bases at J, with 8 bases between. CDR3 length equals 15 residues. Looked up from germline, CDR1 is MDHEN and CDR2 is SYDVKM. CDR3 loop: CASSLPRSSGNTIYF. DNA of the CDR3: TGTGCCAGCAGTTTACCTCGGAGCTCTGGAAACACCATATATTTT.

This clone was seen more than once but under ten times. V is TRBV7-9 and J is TRBJ1-5; no clear D gene. The germline gives CDR1 SEHNR, CDR2 FQNEAQ (reference sequence). Trimming removed 2 bases at V and 8 bases at J, with 7 bases between. This CDR3 region has 12 residues. CDR3 bases: TGTGCCAGCAGCTTATTGTCAGAGCCCCAGCATTTT. This gives the protein CASSLLSEPQHF.

This chain joins TRBV7-3 and TRBJ2-5; D remains ambiguous. V shed 5 bases and J shed 3 bases, with 10 bases lying between them. Germline CDR1 is SGHTA and CDR2 is FQGTGA. The CDR3 totals 13 residues. The CDR3 region is CASSLGRKETQYF. Written as DNA, the CDR3 is TGTGCCAGCAGCCTCGGAAGAAAAGAGACCCAGTACTTC.

This clone has just a few counts. The rearrangement links TRBV4-2 to TRBJ1-5, with D perhaps TRBD1 (5 bases). V gave up 5 bases and J gave up 1 base, with 9 bases separating them. Germline assignment: CDR1 LGHNA and CDR2 YNFKEQ. This CDR3 is 14 amino acids long. The CDR3, as DNA: TGTGCCAGCAGCTTCGGGGGGAGCAATCAGCCCCAGCATTTT. This encodes CASSFGGSNQPQHF.